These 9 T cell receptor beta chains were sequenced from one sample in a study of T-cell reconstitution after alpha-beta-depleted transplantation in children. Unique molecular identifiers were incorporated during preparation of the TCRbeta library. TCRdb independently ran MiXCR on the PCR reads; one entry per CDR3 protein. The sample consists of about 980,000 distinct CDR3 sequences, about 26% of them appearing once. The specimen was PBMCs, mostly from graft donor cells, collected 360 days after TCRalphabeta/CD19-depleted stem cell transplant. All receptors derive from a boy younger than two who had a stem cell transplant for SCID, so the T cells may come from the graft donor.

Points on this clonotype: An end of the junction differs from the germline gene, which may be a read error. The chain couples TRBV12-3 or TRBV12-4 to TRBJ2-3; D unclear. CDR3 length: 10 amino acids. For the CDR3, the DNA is TGTGCCAGCAGTTTAGCGGGGAAAAATTTT. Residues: CASSLAGKNF.

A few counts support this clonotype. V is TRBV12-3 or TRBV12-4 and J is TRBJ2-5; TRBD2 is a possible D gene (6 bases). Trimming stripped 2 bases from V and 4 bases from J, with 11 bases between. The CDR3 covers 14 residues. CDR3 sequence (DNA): TGTGCCAGCAGTTTAAGTCCTAGCGCAGAGACCCAGTACTTC. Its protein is CASSLSPSAETQYF.

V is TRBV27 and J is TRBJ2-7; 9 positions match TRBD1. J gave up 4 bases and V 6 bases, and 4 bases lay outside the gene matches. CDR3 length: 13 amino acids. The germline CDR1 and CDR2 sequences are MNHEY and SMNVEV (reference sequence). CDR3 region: CASRIGQGYEQYF. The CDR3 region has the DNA TGTGCCAGCAGAATCGGACAGGGGTACGAGCAGTACTTC.

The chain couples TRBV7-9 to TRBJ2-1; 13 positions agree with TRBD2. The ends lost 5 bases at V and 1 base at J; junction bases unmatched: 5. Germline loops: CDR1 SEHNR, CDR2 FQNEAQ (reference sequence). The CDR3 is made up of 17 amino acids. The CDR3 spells CASSRGLAGMSYNEQFF. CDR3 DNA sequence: TGTGCCAGCAGCCGGGGACTAGCGGGGATGTCCTACAATGAGCAGTTCTTC. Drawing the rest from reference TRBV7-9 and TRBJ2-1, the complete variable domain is DTGVSQNPRHKITKRGQNVTFRCDPISEHNRLYWYRQTLGQGPEFLTYFQNEAQLEKSRLLSDRFSAERPKGSFSTLEIQRTEQGDSAMYLCASSRGLAGMSYNEQFFGPGTRLTVL.

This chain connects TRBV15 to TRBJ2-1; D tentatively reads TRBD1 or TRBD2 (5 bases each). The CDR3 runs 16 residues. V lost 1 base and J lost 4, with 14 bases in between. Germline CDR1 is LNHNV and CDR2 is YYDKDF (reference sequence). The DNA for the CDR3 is TGTGCCACCAGCAGAGCCCGGGGACCCCCTTACAATGAGCAGTTCTTC. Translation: CATSRARGPPYNEQFF.

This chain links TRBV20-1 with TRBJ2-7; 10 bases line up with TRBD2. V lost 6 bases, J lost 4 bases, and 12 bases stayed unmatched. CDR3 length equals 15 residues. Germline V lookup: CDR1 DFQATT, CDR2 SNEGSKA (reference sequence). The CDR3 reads CSAGEVSSGGYEQYF. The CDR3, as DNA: TGCAGTGCGGGAGAGGTCTCTAGCGGGGGATACGAGCAGTACTTC.

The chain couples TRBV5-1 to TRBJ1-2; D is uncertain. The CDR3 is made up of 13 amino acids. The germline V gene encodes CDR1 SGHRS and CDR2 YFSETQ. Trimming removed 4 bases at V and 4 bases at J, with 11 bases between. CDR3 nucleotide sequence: TGCGCCAGCAGCCTGACCGATCTCTATGGCTACACCTTC. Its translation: CASSLTDLYGYTF. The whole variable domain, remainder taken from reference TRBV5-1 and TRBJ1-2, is KAGVTQTPRYLIKTRGQQVTLSCSPISGHRSVSWYQQTPGQGLQFLFEYFSETQRNKGNFPGRFSGRQFSNSRSEMNVSTLELGDSALYLCASSLTDLYGYTFGSGTRLTVV.

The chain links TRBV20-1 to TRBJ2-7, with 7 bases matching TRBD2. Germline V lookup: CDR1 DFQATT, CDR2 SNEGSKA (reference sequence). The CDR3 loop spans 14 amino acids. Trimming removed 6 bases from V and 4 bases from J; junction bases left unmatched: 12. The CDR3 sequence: CSADRGGPPYEQYF. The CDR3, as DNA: TGCAGTGCCGACCGCGGGGGACCTCCTTACGAGCAGTACTTC.

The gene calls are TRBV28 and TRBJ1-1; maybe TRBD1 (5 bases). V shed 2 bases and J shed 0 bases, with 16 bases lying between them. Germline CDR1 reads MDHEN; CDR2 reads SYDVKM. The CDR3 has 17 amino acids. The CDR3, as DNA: TGTGCCAGCAGTTTACTATTGGGGCAGTTATTGAACACTGAAGCTTTCTTT. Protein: CASSLLLGQLLNTEAFF. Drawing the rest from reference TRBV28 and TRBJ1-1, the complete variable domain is DVKVTQSSRYLVKRTGEKVFLECVQDMDHENMFWYRQDPGLGLRLIYFSYDVKMKEKGDIPEGYSVSREKKERFSLILESASTNQTSMYLCASSLLLGQLLNTEAFFGQGTRLTVV.